These 17 T cell receptor beta chains were sequenced from one sample in a study of monozygotic twins with inflammatory bowel disease. TCRdb re-called the 5' RACE reads, yielding one record per CDR3 amino acid sequence without DNA. The data include over 200,000 distinct CDR3 sequences; the top ten clones carry roughly 8%. The sequenced material came from blood. These receptor sequences come from a human donor with ulcerative colitis or Crohn's disease, or a healthy co-twin of an affected twin (not recorded which).

This chain connects TRBV5-1 to TRBJ2-5; absent DNA, TCRdb's TRBD1 call cannot be checked. The CDR3 covers 16 residues. CDR1 and CDR2 (germline): SGHRS, YFSETQ. CDR3 sequence reads: CATPGVLGPGPETQYF.

The CDR3 region is CASSRDRDLAGELFF. This sequence joins TRBV27 and TRBJ2-2; the D call of TRBD1 rests on TCRdb alone, since no DNA is present to check it. The germline V gene encodes CDR1 MNHEY and CDR2 SMNVEV (reference sequence). The CDR3 is 15 amino acids.

The chain recombines TRBV30 with TRBJ2-7; TCRdb selects TRBD2, and the lack of DNA leaves this call unchecked. CDR3 length equals 11 residues. Germline CDR1 reads GTSNPN; CDR2 reads SVGIG (reference sequence). The CDR3 spells CAWRAGREQYF.

This chain joins TRBV12-3 or TRBV12-4 and TRBJ1-5; TCRdb picks TRBD1, but there is no DNA to check that call. This CDR3 has 12 residues. CDR3: CASSSSQGPQHF.

This rearrangement joins TRBV30 to TRBJ2-7; the D gene TCRdb calls, TRBD1, cannot be checked with no DNA. The germline gives CDR1 GTSNPN, CDR2 SVGIG (reference sequence). The CDR3 is made up of 13 amino acids. The CDR3: CAWSGGQGGEQYF.

The chain uses TRBV6-2 or TRBV6-3 and TRBJ2-2. This CDR3 has 15 residues. Per the germline V gene, CDR1 is MNHEY and CDR2 is SVGEGT. The CDR3 region is CASISYMGPTGELFF.

This chain connects TRBV9 to TRBJ2-3; there is no DNA to check the TCRdb D call of TRBD2. CDR3 size: 16 residues. The germline CDR1 and CDR2 sequences are SGDLS and YYNGEE. CDR3 sequence: CASSVPTSGSTDTQYF.

The J gene is TRBJ2-1, the V gene TRBV7-3; the D call of TRBD2 rests on TCRdb alone, since no DNA is present to check it. Germline V lookup: CDR1 SGHTA, CDR2 FQGTGA. CDR3 length equals 16 residues. CDR3 in amino acids: CASSPGLAGGGNEQFF.

The chain is built from TRBV11-1 and TRBJ2-7; the D call of TRBD1 rests on TCRdb alone, since no DNA is present to check it. The CDR3 totals 14 residues. The V gene's germline CDR1 is SGHAT and CDR2 FQDESV (reference sequence). The CDR3 spells CASSRETGTREQYF.

CDR3 in amino acids: CATSGDARDVNEQFF. The chain couples TRBV24-1 to TRBJ2-1; TCRdb calls TRBD1, which cannot be checked without DNA. Looked up from germline, CDR1 is KGHDR and CDR2 is SFDVKD. This CDR3 has 15 residues.

This chain uses TRBV19 with TRBJ2-2; no DNA is available, so the TRBD2 call from TCRdb remains unchecked. The CDR3 contains 12 residues. Germline V gene lookup returns CDR1 LNHDA and CDR2 SQIVND (reference sequence). The CDR3 loop reads CASNGRAGELFF.

The chain recombines TRBV2 with TRBJ2-1; TCRdb reports TRBD1, a call that lacks DNA to check it against. CDR1 and CDR2 (germline): SNHLY, FYNNEI. The CDR3 covers 15 residues. The CDR3 protein is CASEIIQGFVNEQFF.

The chain has TRBV12-3 or TRBV12-4 and TRBJ2-7; TCRdb lists TRBD2, though no DNA is available to test this call. CDR3 length: 15 amino acids. Here the CDR3 reads CASSPIGSGGKEQYF.

The CDR3 here is CASSYSLLRANTEAFF. V gene TRBV6-2 or TRBV6-3 combines with J gene TRBJ1-1; the D call of TRBD1 rests on TCRdb alone, since no DNA is present to check it. Germline V lookup: CDR1 MNHEY, CDR2 SVGEGT. The CDR3 consists of 16 residues.

The chain uses TRBV3-1 and TRBJ2-7; TCRdb designates TRBD2, a call that cannot be tested without DNA. CDR1 and CDR2 (germline): LGHDT, YNNKEL (reference sequence). The CDR3 sequence is 14 residues long. The CDR3 spells CASSPGGLSCEQYF.

CDR3 amino acids: CASTASEKLFF. The chain carries TRBV12-3 or TRBV12-4 and TRBJ1-4. The CDR3 consists of 11 residues.

The chain couples TRBV10-3 to TRBJ1-3. This CDR3 contains 12 residues. The V gene's germline CDR1 is ENHRY and CDR2 SYGVKD. CDR3 amino acids: CAISPSGNTIYF.